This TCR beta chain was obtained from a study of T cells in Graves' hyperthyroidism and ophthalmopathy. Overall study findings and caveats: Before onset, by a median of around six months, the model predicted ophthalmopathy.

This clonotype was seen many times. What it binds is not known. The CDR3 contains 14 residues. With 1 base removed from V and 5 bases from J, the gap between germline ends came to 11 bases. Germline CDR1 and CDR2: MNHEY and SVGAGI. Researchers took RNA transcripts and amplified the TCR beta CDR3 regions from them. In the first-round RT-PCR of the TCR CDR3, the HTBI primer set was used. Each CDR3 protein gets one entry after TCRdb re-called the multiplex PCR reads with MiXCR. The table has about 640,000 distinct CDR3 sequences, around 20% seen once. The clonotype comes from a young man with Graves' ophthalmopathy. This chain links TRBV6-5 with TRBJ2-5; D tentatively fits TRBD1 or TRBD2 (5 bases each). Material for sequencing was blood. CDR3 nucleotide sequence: TGTGCCAGCAGTTACTTCGTAGGGGAGGAGACCCAGTACTTC. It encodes CASSYFVGEETQYF.